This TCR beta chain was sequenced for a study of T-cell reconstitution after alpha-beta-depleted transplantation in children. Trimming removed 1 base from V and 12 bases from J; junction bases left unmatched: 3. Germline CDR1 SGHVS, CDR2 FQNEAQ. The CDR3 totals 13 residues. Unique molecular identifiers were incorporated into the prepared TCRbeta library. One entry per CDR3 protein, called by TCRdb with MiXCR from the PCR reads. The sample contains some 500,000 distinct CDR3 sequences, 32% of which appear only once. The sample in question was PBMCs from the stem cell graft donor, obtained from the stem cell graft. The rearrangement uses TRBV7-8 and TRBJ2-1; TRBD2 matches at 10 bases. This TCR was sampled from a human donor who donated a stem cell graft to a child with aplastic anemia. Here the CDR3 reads CASSLERLAGQFF. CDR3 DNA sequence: TGTGCCAGCAGCTTAGAGAGACTAGCGGGGCAGTTCTTC.